The next 30 T cell receptor beta chains were all read from a single sample in a study of CD8 T cells in Susac syndrome. The RNA input was roughly 0.45 to 1 ug, and it was reverse transcribed with random hexamers. TCRdb called the immunoSEQ multiplex PCR reads again in MiXCR, with one record for every CDR3 protein. The table has about 120,000 distinct CDR3 sequences, about nine tenths seen once; the top ten hold 0.13% to 0.15%. Sequenced: CD4+ T cells from PBMCs. The receptors were gathered from a human donor in good health.

The chain couples TRBV19 to TRBJ2-1, with D perhaps assigned TRBD1 or TRBD2 (6 bases each). This CDR3 is built from 14 residues. Germline values: CDR1 LNHDA, CDR2 SQIVND (reference sequence). V shed 10 bases and J shed 15 bases, with 28 bases lying between them. The CDR3 bases are TGTGCCACCAGCCAGGGGCTAGCGCAGACACGTCTGTTCTTC. Translated, it gives CATSQGLAQTRLFF.

The rearrangement joins TRBV19 to TRBJ1-5, with D possibly being TRBD1 (6 bases). Deletions cut 5 bases from V and 0 bases from J, with 8 bases between. Germline V CDR1 and CDR2: LNHDA, SQIVND (reference sequence). This CDR3 is 14 amino acids long. CDR3 sequence reads: CASSGGHSNQPQHF. CDR3 nucleotide sequence: TGTGCCAGTAGTGGGGGCCATAGCAATCAGCCCCAGCATTTT.

This chain connects TRBV7-6 to TRBJ2-6; TRBD1 agrees at 7 bases. The ends lost 4 bases at V and 4 bases at J; junction bases unmatched: 4. CDR3 length: 15 amino acids. Germline V gene data show CDR1 as SGHVS and CDR2 as FNYEAQ. CDR3 residues: CASSSRGLGANVLTF. The DNA for the CDR3 is TGTGCCAGCAGCTCAAGGGGGCTCGGGGCCAACGTCCTGACTTTC.

The chain links TRBV29-1 to TRBJ2-1; TRBD2 agrees at 11 bases. The CDR3 length is 14 residues. Losses at the gene ends were 5 bases for V and 3 bases for J; bases not matched to a gene: 3. CDR1 and CDR2 from the germline V gene are SQVTM and ANQGSEA. Here the CDR3 DNA reads TGCAGCGTTCATACTAGCGGGAGCTACAATGAGCAGTTCTTC. It translates to CSVHTSGSYNEQFF.

V usage is TRBV24-1 and J usage is TRBJ1-5; tentative D call: TRBD1 (6 bases). Germline lookup yields CDR1 KGHDR and CDR2 SFDVKD. Deletions cut 3 bases from V and 0 bases from J, with 17 bases between. The CDR3 is made up of 18 amino acids. The CDR3 DNA reads TGTGCCACCAGTGATCAAGGCGCAAGGGGGGATAGCAATCAGCCCCAGCATTTT. Translating gives CATSDQGARGDSNQPQHF.

The V call is TRBV7-2, the J call TRBJ2-1; a weak D match, TRBD1 (5 bases). Trimming left V 8 bases short and J 6 bases short, with 11 bases between. The germline V gene has CDR1 SGHTA and CDR2 FQGNSA. The CDR3 length is 12 residues. CDR3 bases: TGTGCCAGCGGGGCCCCTTTCAATGAGCAGTTCTTC. Residues: CASGAPFNEQFF.

This rearrangement joins TRBV2 to TRBJ2-3; D remains ambiguous. V lost 3 bases and J lost 6, with 7 bases in between. The CDR3 contains 12 residues. Germline loops: CDR1 SNHLY, CDR2 FYNNEI. In DNA, the CDR3 is TGTGCCAGCAGTGACTTCGAGGATACGCAGTATTTT. Its translation: CASSDFEDTQYF.

The chain recombines TRBV19 with TRBJ1-2; D unclear. The CDR3 contains 12 residues. V lost 5 bases and J lost 8, with 12 bases in between. The germline V gene encodes CDR1 LNHDA and CDR2 SQIVND (reference sequence). CDR3 protein: CASSLRRQGYTF. CDR3 in DNA: TGTGCCAGTAGTCTTCGACGTCAGGGCTACACCTTC.

The chain links TRBV20-1 to TRBJ2-5, with D possibly being TRBD2 (5 bases). Trimming removed 5 bases at V and 7 bases at J, with 11 bases between. The CDR3 runs to 11 residues. Germline V CDR1 and CDR2: DFQATT, SNEGSKA (reference sequence). In nucleotides, the CDR3 is TGCAGTGCTCCAGCCCGGGGGACCCAGTACTTC. The encoded protein is CSAPARGTQYF.

J is TRBJ1-1 and V is TRBV6-5, with TRBD1 matching 7 bases. V dropped 2 bases and J dropped 1; count of bases not matched to a gene: 1. Germline values: CDR1 MNHEY, CDR2 SVGAGI. The CDR3 contains 14 residues. Written as DNA, the CDR3 is TGTGCCAGCAGTTACCCAGGGGGGAACACTGAAGCTTTCTTT. Translating it yields CASSYPGGNTEAFF.

This clonotype has just one count. The V call is TRBV5-6, the J call TRBJ2-7; TRBD2 matches 12 bases. Trimming removed 4 bases from V and 7 bases from J; junction bases left unmatched: 9. The germline V gene has CDR1 SGHDT and CDR2 YYEEEE. The length of the CDR3 is 15 residues. Written as DNA, the CDR3 is TGTGCCAGCAGCCTCTCTAGCGGGGGGGCTCGGGAGCAGTACTTC. Translated, it gives CASSLSSGGAREQYF.

This sequence joins TRBV3-1 and TRBJ1-1; D not resolved. The V and J ends lost 3 bases and 0 bases respectively, with 8 bases between them. Germline V gene sequence: CDR1 LGHDT, CDR2 YNNKEL (reference sequence). The length of the CDR3 is 14 residues. CDR3 loop: CASSHPGMNTEAFF. CDR3 DNA: TGTGCCAGCAGCCATCCGGGCATGAACACTGAAGCTTTCTTT.

The rearrangement links TRBV7-2 to TRBJ1-2, with 7 bases aligning to TRBD1. The V gene's germline CDR1 is SGHTA and CDR2 FQGNSA. J lost 10 bases, V lost 0 bases, and 5 bases had no gene match. The CDR3 is 13 residues long. The CDR3 protein is CASSLAPDRDYTF. The CDR3 DNA is TGTGCCAGCAGCTTAGCCCCCGACAGGGACTACACCTTC.

The rearrangement links TRBV6-2 or TRBV6-3 to TRBJ2-1, with 9 bases that match TRBD2. Per the germline V gene, CDR1 is MNHEY and CDR2 is SVGEGT. CDR3 length: 14 residues. The junction had 7 bases not matched to a gene; V was cut back by 8 bases and J by 5 bases. The CDR3 spells CASLPTSGHNEQFF. The CDR3 DNA is TGTGCCAGCCTCCCGACTAGCGGCCACAATGAGCAGTTCTTC.

The chain combines TRBV7-2 with TRBJ1-1, with 8 bases lining up with TRBD1. The CDR3 contains 14 residues. J was trimmed by 5 bases and V by 4 bases; bases with no gene match: 6. The germline V gene has CDR1 SGHTA and CDR2 FQGNSA. This chain's CDR3 is CASSSQGASTEAFF. Here the CDR3 DNA reads TGTGCCAGCAGCTCCCAGGGGGCGAGTACTGAAGCTTTCTTT.

J is TRBJ1-1 and V is TRBV5-1; D gene unclear. The length of the CDR3 is 12 residues. Deletions cut 4 bases from V and 4 bases from J, with 8 bases between. The germline V gene has CDR1 SGHRS and CDR2 YFSETQ. The CDR3 nucleotides are TGCGCCAGCAGCGAAGGACGCACTGAAGCTTTCTTT. Translation gives CASSEGRTEAFF.

The rearrangement uses TRBV29-1 and TRBJ2-1; 9 bases are a match to TRBD2. CDR1 is SQVTM and CDR2 is ANQGSEA in the germline V gene. This CDR3 has 14 residues. Unmatched junction bases numbered 3, after V lost 6 bases and J lost 0 bases. This chain's CDR3 is CSVVAGDSYNEQFF. In DNA form, the CDR3 reads TGCAGCGTCGTAGCGGGAGACTCCTACAATGAGCAGTTCTTC.

The chain joins TRBV19 to TRBJ1-6, with a weak D call TRBD1 (6 bases). V shed 10 bases and J shed 12 bases, with 16 bases lying between them. This CDR3 contains 12 residues. Germline V gives CDR1 LNHDA, CDR2 SQIVND (reference sequence). The CDR3 coding sequence is TGTGCCACCGTTGTTGAGACAGGACCCCTCCACTTT. Translating it yields CATVVETGPLHF.

The V call is TRBV19, the J call TRBJ1-5, with D tentatively TRBD1 (5 bases). The germline V gene has CDR1 LNHDA and CDR2 SQIVND (reference sequence). Trimming stripped 3 bases from V and 1 base from J, with 16 bases between. The CDR3 is 17 amino acids. The CDR3 region has the DNA TGTGCCAGTAGTATCGGGGCCCACAAGAAGAGCAATCAGCCCCAGCATTTT. Amino acids: CASSIGAHKKSNQPQHF.

This chain connects TRBV20-1 to TRBJ1-1; 11 bases match TRBD1. The CDR3 has 20 residues. Germline CDR1 DFQATT, CDR2 SNEGSKA (reference sequence). The V and J ends lost 5 bases and 0 bases, in that order; junction bases with no gene match: 20. The CDR3 nucleotides read TGCAGTGCTGGAGCAGTACCGGGGACAGGGGGGTCTCCGATGAACACTGAAGCTTTCTTT. This gives the protein CSAGAVPGTGGSPMNTEAFF.

This clonotype was detected once. This chain joins TRBV6-2 or TRBV6-3 and TRBJ2-2; possibly TRBD2 for D (5 bases). Germline CDR1 reads MNHEY; CDR2 reads SVGEGT. V was trimmed by 6 bases and J by 5 bases, leaving 13 bases between them. The CDR3 sequence is 14 residues long. As DNA, the CDR3 is TGTGCCAGCAGCTGGATACGGGGAACCGGGGAGCTGTTTTTT. It yields the protein CASSWIRGTGELFF.

The chain links TRBV5-5 to TRBJ1-1, with D hard to call. This CDR3 has 13 amino acids. V was trimmed by 5 bases and J by 1 base, leaving 9 bases between them. From germline, CDR1 is SGHKS and CDR2 YYEKEE (reference sequence). The CDR3 sequence is CASSPAWNTEAFF. CDR3 nucleotides: TGTGCCAGCAGTCCTGCCTGGAACACTGAAGCTTTCTTT.

The chain combines TRBV5-4 with TRBJ2-7, with 9 bases fitting TRBD2. The ends lost 4 bases at V and 6 bases at J; junction bases unmatched: 11. Germline values: CDR1 SGHNT, CDR2 YYREEE (reference sequence). The CDR3 has 15 residues. CDR3 region: CASSLNTGLASEQYF. DNA of the CDR3: TGTGCCAGCAGCCTAAACACAGGACTAGCGAGCGAGCAGTACTTC.

The chain has TRBV4-1 and TRBJ1-1; D not resolved. CDR1 and CDR2 (germline): MGHRA, YSYEKL. Trimming pared 0 bases from V and 0 bases from J, leaving 8 bases between. The CDR3 consists of 15 residues. The CDR3 DNA reads as TGCGCCAGCAGCCAAGAATCCAGGCTGAACACTGAAGCTTTCTTT. Protein sequence: CASSQESRLNTEAFF.

This chain links TRBV6-5 with TRBJ1-2; TRBD1 might be the D (6 bases). Germline assignment: CDR1 MNHEY and CDR2 SVGAGI. V lost 7 bases to trimming and J lost 1 base, with 10 bases between them. The CDR3 spans 13 residues. CDR3 loop: CASTMDSNYGYTF. CDR3 coding DNA: TGTGCCAGCACCATGGACAGTAACTATGGCTACACCTTC.

This clonotype was counted between two and nine times. The chain employs TRBV6-5 and TRBJ2-7; D gene ambiguous. This CDR3 has 15 residues. Trimming took off 7 bases at V and 0 bases at J, with 16 bases between the two ends. Per germline, CDR1 MNHEY and CDR2 SVGAGI. In DNA, the CDR3 is TGTGCCAGCATTACCGGTTCAGGCAGCTCCTACGAGCAGTACTTC. Protein product: CASITGSGSSYEQYF.

The chain couples TRBV7-9 to TRBJ1-4; D gene ambiguous. The CDR3 covers 16 residues. CDR1 is SEHNR and CDR2 is FQNEAQ in the germline V gene (reference sequence). Deletions cut 2 bases from V and 7 bases from J, with 17 bases between. CDR3 in amino acids: CASSLYSGRPGEKLFF. The CDR3 DNA follows: TGTGCCAGCAGCTTATATTCTGGCCGTCCGGGTGAAAAACTGTTTTTT.

The chain couples TRBV19 to TRBJ2-7; D unclear. V was cut by 4 bases and J by 2 bases, with 15 bases left in between. The germline CDR1 and CDR2 sequences are LNHDA and SQIVND (reference sequence). This CDR3 region has 15 residues. The CDR3 sequence is CASSTKAGSTYEQYF. The CDR3 DNA is TGTGCCAGTAGTACCAAGGCAGGTTCCACCTACGAGCAGTACTTC.

V and J are TRBV4-3 and TRBJ1-1, with D hard to call. Germline-derived CDR1 and CDR2 are LGHNA and YSLEER. The germline V and J ends were trimmed by 0 bases and 0 bases, with 8 bases remaining between them. The CDR3 contains 15 residues. CDR3 amino acids: CASSQDRRMNTEAFF. The DNA of the CDR3 is TGCGCCAGCAGCCAAGATCGGCGGATGAACACTGAAGCTTTCTTT.

The CDR3: CATASGQGYTNEQFF. The CDR3 DNA reads TGTGCCACCGCCTCAGGACAGGGATATACCAATGAGCAGTTCTTC. The chain joins TRBV24-1 to TRBJ2-1; TRBD1 agrees at 8 bases. The CDR3 sequence is 15 residues long. Germline V gene lookup returns CDR1 KGHDR and CDR2 SFDVKD. The V segment lost 9 bases and the J segment 6 bases; nucleotides outside the gene matches: 12.